This T cell receptor beta chain stems from a study of blood T cell repertoires in COVID-19 (TCRdb year 2020). Describing the broader study: The collaborator samples originated in the United States, Italy and Spain and spanned the acute and convalescent phases of COVID-19. The material from the prospective study consisted of cDNA or gDNA derived from T cells, B-cell-depleted T cells, or PBMCs. Subjects who had been exposed to COVID-19, were actively infected with it, or had recovered from it provided the deeply sampled blood TCRbeta repertoires that made up the dataset. The repertoires were released in a freely available public database intended as a resource for research on the immune response to SARS-CoV-2. The samples were drawn from the first 160 participants of the ongoing ImmuneRACE study and from roughly 1,300 subjects provided by 6 global collaborators. Sample metadata almost always included a de-identified subject ID, COVID-19 status, age in years and sex. Where available, HLA class I and class II types were taken from metadata supplied by the sample provider and were not determined by assay-based typing.

TCRbeta CDR3 regions were amplified from genomic DNA by means of the immunoSEQ Assay, a bias-controlled multiplex PCR. The source study handled its data this way. Nucleated cell counts per sample were estimated from amplification of reference gene primers within the assay. Sequence reads were collapsed and filtered to measure the absolute abundance of every unique TCRbeta CDR3 rearrangement. For each sample, productive Simpson clonality was calculated by taking the square root of Simpson's diversity index across productive rearrangements. Imported from immuneACCESS, the table was reduced by TCRdb to in-frame sequences with V and J called. These copies leave out some clones; in studies compared against another copy, an unresolved V gene accounts for under half, and the cause of the remainder is not known. That table is the source of V, J and clone size, and D and trimming were worked out from the DNA. The sample includes tens of thousands of clones, with about 87% observed a single time. 7% to 7.5% of the sample lies in the top ten.

The collaborating institutions used their own protocols to collect whole blood in K2EDTA tubes. Collaborator samples were shipped for TCRbeta analysis as frozen whole blood, isolated PBMCs, or DNA extracted from either sample type. As encoded in the germline V gene (reference sequence), CDR1 is SEHNR while CDR2 is FQNEAQ. V is reduced by 6 bases and J by 10 bases, leaving a spacing of 19 bases between them. From the cysteine through the phenylalanine, the CDR3 covers 15 amino acids. The read is trimmed to its CDR3 DNA, 45 bases read in frame from base 1. This clone is a singleton in its sample. This clone's antigen is unknown. No qualities accompany the bases; no much larger clone lies one base away. Study-wide findings and limitations: The quantity of clinical and demographic metadata differed by source and by participant and was supplied without curation.

The source of this sequence is a human donor in a cohort sampled during active COVID-19. The chain uses TRBV7-9 and TRBJ1-6; possibly the D gene is TRBD1, per 5 matching bases. The sequencing sample was made of peripheral blood. In nucleotides, the sequence is TGTGCCAGCAGGAAGGACACAGGATTTGCCTCACCCCTCCACTTT. The encoded protein is CASRKDTGFASPLHF. Reference TRBV7-9 and TRBJ1-6 genes cover what lies past the CDR3, so the full variable domain is DTGVSQNPRHKITKRGQNVTFRCDPISEHNRLYWYRQTLGQGPEFLTYFQNEAQLEKSRLLSDRFSAERPKGSFSTLEIQRTEQGDSAMYLCASRKDTGFASPLHFGNGTRLTVT.